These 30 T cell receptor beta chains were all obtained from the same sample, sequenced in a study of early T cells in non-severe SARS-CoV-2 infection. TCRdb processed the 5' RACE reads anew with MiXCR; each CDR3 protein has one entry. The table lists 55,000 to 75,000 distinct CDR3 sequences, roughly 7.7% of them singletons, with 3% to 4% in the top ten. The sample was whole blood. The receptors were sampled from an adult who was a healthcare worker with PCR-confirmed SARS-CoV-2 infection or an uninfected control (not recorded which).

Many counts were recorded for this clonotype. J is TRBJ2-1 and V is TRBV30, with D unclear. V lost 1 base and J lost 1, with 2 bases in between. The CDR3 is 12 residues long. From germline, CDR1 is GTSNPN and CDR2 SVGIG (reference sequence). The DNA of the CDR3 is TGTGCCTGGAGTGATTCCTACAATGAGCAGTTCTTC. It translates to CAWSDSYNEQFF.

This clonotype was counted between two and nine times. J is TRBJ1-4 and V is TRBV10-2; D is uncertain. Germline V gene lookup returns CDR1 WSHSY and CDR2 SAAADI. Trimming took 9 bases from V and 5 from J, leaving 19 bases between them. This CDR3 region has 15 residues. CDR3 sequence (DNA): TGCGCCAGTCTGACACCCGACTGGCCCAATGAAAAACTGTTTTTT. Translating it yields CASLTPDWPNEKLFF.

For the CDR3, the DNA is TGTGCCAGCAGTTACGCAGGACTCTCCTACGAGCAGTACTTC. Its protein is CASSYAGLSYEQYF. The V gene is TRBV6-2 or TRBV6-3, the J gene TRBJ2-7, with D maybe TRBD2 (5 bases). V was clipped by 2 bases and J by 0 bases, with 8 bases between them. The CDR3 loop spans 14 amino acids. Germline assignment: CDR1 MNHEY and CDR2 SVGEGT.

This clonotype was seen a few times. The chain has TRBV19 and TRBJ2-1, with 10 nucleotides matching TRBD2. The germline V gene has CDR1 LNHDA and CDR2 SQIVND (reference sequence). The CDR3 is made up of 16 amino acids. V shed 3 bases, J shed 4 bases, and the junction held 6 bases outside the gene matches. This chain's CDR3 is CASSIVLAGVYNEQFF. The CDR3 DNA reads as TGTGCCAGTAGTATTGTTCTAGCGGGGGTATACAATGAGCAGTTCTTC.

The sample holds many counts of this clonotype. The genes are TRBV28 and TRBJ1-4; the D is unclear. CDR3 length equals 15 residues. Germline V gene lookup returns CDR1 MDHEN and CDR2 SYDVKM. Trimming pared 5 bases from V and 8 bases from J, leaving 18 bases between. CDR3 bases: TGTGCCAGCAGTCAAGAACCTTCACTGGGAGAAAAACTGTTTTTT. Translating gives CASSQEPSLGEKLFF.

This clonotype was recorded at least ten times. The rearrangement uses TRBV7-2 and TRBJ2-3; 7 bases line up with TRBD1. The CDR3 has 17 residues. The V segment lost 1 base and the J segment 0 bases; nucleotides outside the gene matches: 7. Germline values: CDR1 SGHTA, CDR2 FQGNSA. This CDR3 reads CASSLGGQTSSTDTQYF. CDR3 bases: TGTGCCAGCAGCTTAGGGGGACAGACTTCTAGCACAGATACGCAGTATTTT.

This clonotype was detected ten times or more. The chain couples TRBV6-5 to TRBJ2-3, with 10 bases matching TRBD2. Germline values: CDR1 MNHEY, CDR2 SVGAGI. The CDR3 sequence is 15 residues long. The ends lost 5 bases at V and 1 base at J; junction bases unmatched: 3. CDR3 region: CASSRTSGRTDTQYF. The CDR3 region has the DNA TGTGCCAGCAGTCGGACTAGCGGACGCACAGATACGCAGTATTTT.

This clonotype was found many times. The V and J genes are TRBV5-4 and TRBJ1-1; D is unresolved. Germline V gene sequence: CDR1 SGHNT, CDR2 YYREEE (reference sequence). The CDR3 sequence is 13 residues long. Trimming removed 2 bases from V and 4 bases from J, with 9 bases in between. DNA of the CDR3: TGTGCCAGCAGCTTAGGGAAAAGCACTGAAGCTTTCTTT. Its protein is CASSLGKSTEAFF.

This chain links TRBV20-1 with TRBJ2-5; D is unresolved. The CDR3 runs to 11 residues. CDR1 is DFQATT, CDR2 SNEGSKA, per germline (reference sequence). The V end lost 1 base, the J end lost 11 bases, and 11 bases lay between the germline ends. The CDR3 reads CSARVPGGQYF. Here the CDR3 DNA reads TGCAGTGCTAGAGTCCCGGGTGGGCAGTACTTC.

The chain's CDR3 is CASSLEVTLNYGYTF. For the CDR3, the DNA is TGTGCCAGCAGCCTGGAGGTCACTCTAAACTATGGCTACACCTTC. The chain has TRBV5-4 and TRBJ1-2, with D unclear. Germline-derived CDR1 and CDR2 are SGHNT and YYREEE (reference sequence). This CDR3 region has 15 residues. Trimming stripped 4 bases from V and 2 bases from J, with 15 bases between.

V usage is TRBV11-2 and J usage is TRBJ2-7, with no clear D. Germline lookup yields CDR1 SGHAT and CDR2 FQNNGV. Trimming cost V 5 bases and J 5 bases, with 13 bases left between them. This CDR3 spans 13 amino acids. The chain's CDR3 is CASSLSGFNEQYF. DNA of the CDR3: TGTGCCAGCAGCCTTAGTGGGTTCAACGAGCAGTACTTC.

CDR3 protein: CSVGKREHPYEQYF. The CDR3 DNA is TGCAGCGTGGGAAAGCGGGAACACCCCTACGAGCAGTACTTC. This rearrangement joins TRBV29-1 to TRBJ2-7; 7 positions match TRBD2. V lost 6 bases, J lost 2 bases, and 10 bases stayed unmatched. The CDR3 sequence is 14 residues long. Germline V gene lookup returns CDR1 SQVTM and CDR2 ANQGSEA.

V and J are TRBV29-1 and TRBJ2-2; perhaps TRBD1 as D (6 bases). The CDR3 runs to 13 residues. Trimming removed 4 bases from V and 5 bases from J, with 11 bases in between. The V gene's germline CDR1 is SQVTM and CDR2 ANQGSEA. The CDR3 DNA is TGCAGCGTTGGGCAGGGGTGGACCGGGGAGCTGTTTTTT. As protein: CSVGQGWTGELFF.

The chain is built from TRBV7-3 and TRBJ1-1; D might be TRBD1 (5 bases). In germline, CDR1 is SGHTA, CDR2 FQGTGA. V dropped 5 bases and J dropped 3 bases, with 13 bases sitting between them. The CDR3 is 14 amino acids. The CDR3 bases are TGTGCCAGCAGCCCCACCGGGGGTGACACTGAAGCTTTCTTT. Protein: CASSPTGGDTEAFF.

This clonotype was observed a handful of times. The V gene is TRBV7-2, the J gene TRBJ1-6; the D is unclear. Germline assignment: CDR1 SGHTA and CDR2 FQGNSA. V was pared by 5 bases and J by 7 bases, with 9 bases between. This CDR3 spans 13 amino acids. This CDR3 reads CASSLSPNSPLHF. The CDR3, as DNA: TGTGCCAGCAGCCTCTCCCCAAATTCACCCCTCCACTTT.

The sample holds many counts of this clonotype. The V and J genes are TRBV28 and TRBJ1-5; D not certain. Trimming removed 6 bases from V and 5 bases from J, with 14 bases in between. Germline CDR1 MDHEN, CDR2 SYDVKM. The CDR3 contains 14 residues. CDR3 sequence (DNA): TGTGCCAGCAGACAACCGTCGGACCATCAGCCCCAGCATTTT. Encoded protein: CASRQPSDHQPQHF.

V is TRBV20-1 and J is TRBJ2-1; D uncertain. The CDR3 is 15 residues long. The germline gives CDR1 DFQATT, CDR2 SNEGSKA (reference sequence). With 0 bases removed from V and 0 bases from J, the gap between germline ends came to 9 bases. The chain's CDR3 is CSARDPQSSYNEQFF. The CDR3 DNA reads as TGCAGTGCTAGAGACCCCCAATCCTCCTACAATGAGCAGTTCTTC.

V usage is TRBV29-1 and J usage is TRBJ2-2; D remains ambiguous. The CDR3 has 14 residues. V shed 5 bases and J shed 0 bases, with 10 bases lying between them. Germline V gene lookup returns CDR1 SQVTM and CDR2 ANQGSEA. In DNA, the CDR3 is TGCAGCGTTACGAGACGGCCGAACACCGGGGAGCTGTTTTTT. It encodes CSVTRRPNTGELFF.

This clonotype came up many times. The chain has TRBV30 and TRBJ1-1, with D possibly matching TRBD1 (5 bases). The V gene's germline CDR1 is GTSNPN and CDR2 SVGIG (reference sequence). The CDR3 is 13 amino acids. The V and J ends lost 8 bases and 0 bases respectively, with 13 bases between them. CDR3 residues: CAVGRIMNTEAFF. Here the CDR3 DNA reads TGTGCCGTGGGACGGATCATGAACACTGAAGCTTTCTTT.

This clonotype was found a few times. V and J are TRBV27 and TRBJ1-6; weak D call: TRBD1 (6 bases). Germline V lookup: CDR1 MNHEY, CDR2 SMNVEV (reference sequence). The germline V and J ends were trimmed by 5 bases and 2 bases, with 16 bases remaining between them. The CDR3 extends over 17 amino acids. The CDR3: CASSKQGIEAYNSPLHF. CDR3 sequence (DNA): TGTGCCAGCAGTAAACAGGGCATAGAGGCCTATAATTCACCCCTCCACTTT.

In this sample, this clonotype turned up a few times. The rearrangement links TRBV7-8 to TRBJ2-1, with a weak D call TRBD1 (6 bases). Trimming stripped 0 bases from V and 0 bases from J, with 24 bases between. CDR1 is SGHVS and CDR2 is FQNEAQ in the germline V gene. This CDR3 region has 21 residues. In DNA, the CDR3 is TGTGCCAGCAGCTTAGCGGTAATCAGGGGTCGGCTCGTCAGCTCCTACAATGAGCAGTTCTTC. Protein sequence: CASSLAVIRGRLVSSYNEQFF.

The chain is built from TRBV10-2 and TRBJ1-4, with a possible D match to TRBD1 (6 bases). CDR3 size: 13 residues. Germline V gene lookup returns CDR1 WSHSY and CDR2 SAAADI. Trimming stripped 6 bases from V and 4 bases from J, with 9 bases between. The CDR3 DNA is TGCGCCAGCAGGGAAGGGGGTAATGAAAAACTGTTTTTT. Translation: CASREGGNEKLFF.

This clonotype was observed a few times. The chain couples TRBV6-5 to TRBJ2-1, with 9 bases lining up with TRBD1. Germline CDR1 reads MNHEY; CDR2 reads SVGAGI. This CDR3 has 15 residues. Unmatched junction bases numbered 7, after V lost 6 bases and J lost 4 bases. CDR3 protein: CASSPRDRVYNEQFF. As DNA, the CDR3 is TGTGCCAGCAGCCCCCGGGACAGGGTGTACAATGAGCAGTTCTTC.

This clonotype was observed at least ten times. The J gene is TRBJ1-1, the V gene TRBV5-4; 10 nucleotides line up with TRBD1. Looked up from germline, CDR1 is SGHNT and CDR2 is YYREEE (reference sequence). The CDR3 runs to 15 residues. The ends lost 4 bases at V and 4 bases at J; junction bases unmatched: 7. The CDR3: CASSGRDRGSTEAFF. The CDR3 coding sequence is TGTGCCAGCAGCGGGAGGGACAGGGGATCCACTGAAGCTTTCTTT.

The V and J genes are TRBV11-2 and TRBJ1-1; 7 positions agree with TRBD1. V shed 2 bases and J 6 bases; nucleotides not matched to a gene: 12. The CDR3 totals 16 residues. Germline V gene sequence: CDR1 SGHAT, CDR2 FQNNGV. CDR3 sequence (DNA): TGTGCCAGCAGCTTAAGGACAGGCTTGATGGGCCCTGAAGCTTTCTTT. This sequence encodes CASSLRTGLMGPEAFF.

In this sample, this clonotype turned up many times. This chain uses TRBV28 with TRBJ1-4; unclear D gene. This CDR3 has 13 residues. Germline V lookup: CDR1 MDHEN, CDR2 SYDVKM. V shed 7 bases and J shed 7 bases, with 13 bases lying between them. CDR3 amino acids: CASNGVFGEKLFF. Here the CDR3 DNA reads TGTGCCAGCAACGGGGTGTTCGGTGAAAAACTGTTTTTT.

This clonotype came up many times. The CDR3 DNA follows: TGTGCCAGCAGCTTAGTTGAGGTTGGCGAGCAGTACTTC. Its translation is CASSLVEVGEQYF. The chain has TRBV7-9 and TRBJ2-7; D unresolved. This CDR3 region has 13 residues. Trimming cost V 1 base and J 6 bases, with 10 bases left between them. The V gene's germline CDR1 is SEHNR and CDR2 FQNEAQ (reference sequence).

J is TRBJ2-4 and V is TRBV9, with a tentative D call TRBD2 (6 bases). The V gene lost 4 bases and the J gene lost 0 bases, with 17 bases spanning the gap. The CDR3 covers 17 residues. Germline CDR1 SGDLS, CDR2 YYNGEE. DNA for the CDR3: TGTGCCAGCAGCCCTCCGATGTTGGGGGGAGCCAAAAACATTCAGTACTTC. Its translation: CASSPPMLGGAKNIQYF.

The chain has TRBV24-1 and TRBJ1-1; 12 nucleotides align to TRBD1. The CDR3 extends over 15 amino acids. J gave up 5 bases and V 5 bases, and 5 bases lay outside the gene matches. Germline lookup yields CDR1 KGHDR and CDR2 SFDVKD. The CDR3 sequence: CATSGGQGAKTEAFF. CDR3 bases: TGTGCCACCAGTGGGGGACAGGGGGCGAAAACTGAAGCTTTCTTT.

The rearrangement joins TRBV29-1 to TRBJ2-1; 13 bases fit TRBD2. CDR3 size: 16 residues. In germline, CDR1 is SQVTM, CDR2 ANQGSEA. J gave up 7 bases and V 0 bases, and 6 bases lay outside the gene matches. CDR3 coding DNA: TGCAGCGTTGAAGATACCGGGACTAGCGGGACGAATGAGCAGTTCTTC. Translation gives CSVEDTGTSGTNEQFF.